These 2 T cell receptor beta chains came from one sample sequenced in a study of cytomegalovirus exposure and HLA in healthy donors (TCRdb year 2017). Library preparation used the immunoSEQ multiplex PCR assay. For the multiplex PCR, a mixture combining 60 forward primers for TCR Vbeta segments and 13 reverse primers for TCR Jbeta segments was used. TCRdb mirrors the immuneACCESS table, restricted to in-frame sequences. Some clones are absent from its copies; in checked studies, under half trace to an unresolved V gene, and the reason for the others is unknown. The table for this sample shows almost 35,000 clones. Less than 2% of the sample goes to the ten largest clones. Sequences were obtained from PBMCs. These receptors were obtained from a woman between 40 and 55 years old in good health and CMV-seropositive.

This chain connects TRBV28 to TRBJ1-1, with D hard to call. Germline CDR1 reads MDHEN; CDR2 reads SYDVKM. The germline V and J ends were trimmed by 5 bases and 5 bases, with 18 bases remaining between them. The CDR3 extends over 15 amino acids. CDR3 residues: CASSPQSYPMTEAFF. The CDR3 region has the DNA TGTGCCAGCAGTCCTCAATCTTATCCTATGACTGAAGCTTTCTTT.

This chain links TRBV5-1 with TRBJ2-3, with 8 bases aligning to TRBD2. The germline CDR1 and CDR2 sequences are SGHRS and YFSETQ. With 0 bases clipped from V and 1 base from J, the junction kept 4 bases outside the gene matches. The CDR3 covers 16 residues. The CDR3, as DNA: TGCGCCAGCAGCTTGGGGCTAGCGGGCCGCACAGATACGCAGTATTTT. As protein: CASSLGLAGRTDTQYF. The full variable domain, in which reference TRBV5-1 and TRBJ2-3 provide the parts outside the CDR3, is KAGVTQTPRYLIKTRGQQVTLSCSPISGHRSVSWYQQTPGQGLQFLFEYFSETQRNKGNFPGRFSGRQFSNSRSEMNVSTLELGDSALYLCASSLGLAGRTDTQYFGPGTRLTVL.